The present TCR beta chain was sequenced within a study of T-cell reconstitution after alpha-beta-depleted transplantation in children. J was trimmed by 5 bases and V by 7 bases; bases with no gene match: 2. Looked up from germline, CDR1 is ENHRY and CDR2 is SYGVKD. The CDR3 length is 12 residues. Unique molecular identifiers tagged the TCRbeta library. Using its own MiXCR run on the PCR reads, TCRdb lists one record per CDR3 protein. The profile covers about 500,000 distinct CDR3 sequences, with approximately 29% appearing a single time and 2.4% taken by the ten largest. This clonotype was observed a handful of times.

Sequencing used PBMCs from the stem cell graft donor, obtained from the stem cell graft. The sequence came from a human donor who donated a stem cell graft to a child with aplastic anemia. The chain uses TRBV10-3 and TRBJ2-1; 7 bases line up with TRBD1. CDR3 in DNA: TGTGCCATCAAGGGGGCTGACAATGAGCAGTTCTTC. Its protein product is CAIKGADNEQFF.